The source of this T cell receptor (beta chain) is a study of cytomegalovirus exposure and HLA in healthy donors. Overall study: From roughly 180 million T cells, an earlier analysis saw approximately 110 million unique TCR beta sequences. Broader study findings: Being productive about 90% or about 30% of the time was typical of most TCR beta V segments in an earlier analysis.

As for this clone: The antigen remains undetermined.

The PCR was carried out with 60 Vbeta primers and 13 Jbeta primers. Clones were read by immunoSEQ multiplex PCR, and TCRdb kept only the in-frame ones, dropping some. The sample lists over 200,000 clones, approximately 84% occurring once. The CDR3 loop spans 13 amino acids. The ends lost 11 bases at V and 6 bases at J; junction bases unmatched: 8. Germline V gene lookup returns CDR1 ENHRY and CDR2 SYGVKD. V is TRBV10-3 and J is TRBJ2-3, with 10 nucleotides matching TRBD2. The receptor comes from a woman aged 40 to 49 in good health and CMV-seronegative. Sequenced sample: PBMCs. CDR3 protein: CAAGLAGGDTQYF. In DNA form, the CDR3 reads TGTGCCGCGGGTTTAGCGGGGGGTGATACGCAGTATTTT.